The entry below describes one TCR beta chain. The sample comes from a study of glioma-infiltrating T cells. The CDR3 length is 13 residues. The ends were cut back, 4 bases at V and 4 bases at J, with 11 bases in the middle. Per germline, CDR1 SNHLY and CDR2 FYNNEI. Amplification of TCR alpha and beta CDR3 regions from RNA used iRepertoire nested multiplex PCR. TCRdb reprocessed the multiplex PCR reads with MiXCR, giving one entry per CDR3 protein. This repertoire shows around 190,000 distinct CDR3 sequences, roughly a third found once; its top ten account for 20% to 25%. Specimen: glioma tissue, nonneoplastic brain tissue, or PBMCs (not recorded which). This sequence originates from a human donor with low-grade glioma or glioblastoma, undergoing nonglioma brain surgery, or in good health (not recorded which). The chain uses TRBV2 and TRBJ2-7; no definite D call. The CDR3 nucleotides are TGTGCCAGCAGTGGGGTCTTAATTTACGAGCAGTACTTC. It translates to CASSGVLIYEQYF. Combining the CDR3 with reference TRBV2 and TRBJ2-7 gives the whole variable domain EPEVTQTPSHQVTQMGQEVILRCVPISNHLYFYWYRQILGQKVEFLVSFYNNEISEKSEIFDDQFSVERPDGSNFTLKIRSTKLEDSAMYFCASSGVLIYEQYFGPGTRLTVT.